Shown below are 23 T cell receptor beta chains from a single sample sequenced in a study of T cells in Graves' hyperthyroidism and ophthalmopathy. Amplification targeted TCR beta CDR3 regions from RNA transcripts. An initial round of RT-PCR targeting the TCR CDR3 relied on the HTBI primer set. TCRdb reprocessed the multiplex PCR reads via MiXCR and lists one record per CDR3 protein. The sample yields hundreds of thousands of distinct CDR3 sequences, under 15% seen once. Source material: blood. The receptors were sampled from a man aged 18 to 29 with Graves' ophthalmopathy.

Many counts were recorded for this clonotype. The chain couples TRBV12-3 or TRBV12-4 to TRBJ2-5; TRBD2 is a possible D gene (5 bases). The ends were cut back, 3 bases at V and 9 bases at J, with 17 bases in the middle. This CDR3 comprises 14 residues. CDR3 sequence: CASSLELALRSQYF. CDR3 nucleotides: TGTGCCAGCAGTTTGGAGCTAGCCCTCAGGTCCCAGTACTTC.

This clonotype was counted many times. This rearrangement joins TRBV7-2 to TRBJ2-2; weak D call: TRBD1 (5 bases). Trimming cost V 5 bases and J 4 bases, with 14 bases left between them. Germline V gene data show CDR1 as SGHTA and CDR2 as FQGNSA. The CDR3 is 15 amino acids. CDR3 DNA sequence: TGTGCCAGCAGCCTCAGGGATAGGGGCACCGGGGAGCTGTTTTTT. Protein: CASSLRDRGTGELFF.

This clonotype was detected once. This may be a read error: a much more frequent sequence differs by one nucleotide. The rearrangement uses TRBV7-2 and TRBJ1-6, with 11 bases aligning to TRBD1. Germline assignment: CDR1 SGHTA and CDR2 FQGNSA. V trimming: 7 bases; J trimming: 12 bases; junction bases outside the gene matches: 8. This CDR3 contains 14 residues. The CDR3: CASIQDRGLRPLHF. The CDR3 coding sequence is TGTGCCAGCATCCAGGACAGGGGGCTTAGACCCCTCCACTTT.

This clonotype came up many times. This rearrangement joins TRBV7-2 to TRBJ2-4; 9 positions agree with TRBD2. CDR3 length equals 13 residues. CDR1 and CDR2 from the germline V gene are SGHTA and FQGNSA. Unmatched junction bases numbered 2, after V lost 3 bases and J lost 8 bases. The CDR3 DNA reads as TGTGCCAGCAGCTTTGCGGGAGGGGACATTCAGTACTTC. Translation: CASSFAGGDIQYF.

Ten or more counts support this clonotype. This chain links TRBV19 with TRBJ2-1; 11 bases match TRBD2. Per the germline V gene, CDR1 is LNHDA and CDR2 is SQIVND (reference sequence). With V trimmed by 2 bases and J by 6 bases, 3 bases remained unmatched. The CDR3 is 15 residues long. CDR3 region: CASSILAGGVNEQFF. In DNA form, the CDR3 reads TGTGCCAGTAGTATACTAGCGGGAGGCGTCAATGAGCAGTTCTTC.

The V and J genes are TRBV6-2 or TRBV6-3 and TRBJ2-1; 10 bases map to TRBD2. CDR1 MNHEY and CDR2 SVGEGT come from the germline V gene. The CDR3 has 14 amino acids. Losses at the gene ends were 6 bases for V and 5 bases for J; bases not matched to a gene: 4. The CDR3 coding sequence is TGTGCCAGCAGAAGAGGGACTAGCGACAATGAGCAGTTCTTC. It specifies CASRRGTSDNEQFF.

Many counts were recorded for this clonotype. The chain recombines TRBV3-1 with TRBJ2-3, with a tentative D call TRBD1 (6 bases). Trimming stripped 0 bases from V and 2 bases from J, with 12 bases between. CDR1 and CDR2 (germline): LGHDT, YNNKEL (reference sequence). The CDR3 has 16 residues. In nucleotides, the CDR3 is TGTGCCAGCAGCCAAGATATCACAGGGATCACAGATACGCAGTATTTT. Its protein is CASSQDITGITDTQYF.

In this sample, this clonotype turned up many times. DNA for the CDR3: TGCAGCGTTGAGCTGTCAGGGCTAATCGCCTACAATGAGCAGTTCTTC. The encoded protein is CSVELSGLIAYNEQFF. The gene calls are TRBV29-1 and TRBJ2-1; D is perhaps TRBD1 (5 bases). Trimming removed 3 bases from V and 2 bases from J, with 17 bases in between. CDR1 is SQVTM, CDR2 ANQGSEA, per germline. This CDR3 has 16 residues.

In this sample, this clonotype turned up a few times. The rearrangement uses TRBV29-1 and TRBJ1-2; D is uncertain. Germline CDR1 SQVTM, CDR2 ANQGSEA. V dropped 3 bases and J dropped 3 bases, with 8 bases sitting between them. The CDR3 has 12 amino acids. The CDR3 bases are TGCAGCGTTGACGAAGGCTACTATGGCTACACCTTC. It translates to CSVDEGYYGYTF.

This clonotype was picked up many times. This chain links TRBV10-3 with TRBJ2-4; 10 bases fit TRBD2. V lost 2 bases and J lost 8; bases outside the gene matches: 9. CDR3 length: 16 amino acids. Germline CDR1 and CDR2: ENHRY and SYGVKD. CDR3 in DNA: TGTGCCATCAGTGAGCAACTAGCGGGACGGGGGGACATTCAGTACTTC. Amino acid sequence: CAISEQLAGRGDIQYF.

V and J are TRBV4-1 and TRBJ2-1; a weak D match, TRBD1 (6 bases). Germline V gene data show CDR1 as MGHRA and CDR2 as YSYEKL. V lost 4 bases, J lost 2 bases, and 18 bases lay in between. The CDR3 consists of 17 residues. The CDR3 DNA follows: TGCGCCAGCAGCCCGCACAGGGCCCTAGGGGCCTACAATGAGCAGTTCTTC. The encoded protein is CASSPHRALGAYNEQFF.

This clonotype came up many times. This chain links TRBV2 with TRBJ1-5, with D uncertain. The CDR3 covers 14 residues. Germline CDR1 is SNHLY and CDR2 is FYNNEI. Trimming removed 6 bases from V and 0 bases from J, with 9 bases in between. DNA of the CDR3: TGTGCCAGCAGCGGGGAAACTAGCAATCAGCCCCAGCATTTT. It yields the protein CASSGETSNQPQHF.

This clonotype was observed at least ten times. This sequence joins TRBV20-1 and TRBJ2-7, with a weak D call TRBD2 (5 bases). From germline, CDR1 is DFQATT and CDR2 SNEGSKA (reference sequence). The V end lost 4 bases, the J end lost 5 bases, and 15 bases lay between the germline ends. This CDR3 spans 13 amino acids. CDR3 nucleotide sequence: TGCAGTGCTAAACTAGGACCATACAACGAGCAGTACTTC. Amino acids: CSAKLGPYNEQYF.

The chain links TRBV27 to TRBJ2-1; TRBD2 is a possible D gene (5 bases). This CDR3 region has 15 residues. Trimming took off 5 bases at V and 0 bases at J, with 11 bases between the two ends. Germline CDR1 MNHEY, CDR2 SMNVEV (reference sequence). CDR3 coding DNA: TGTGCCAGCAGTAGAGCGAGCGGCTCCTACAATGAGCAGTTCTTC. Translated: CASSRASGSYNEQFF.

This clonotype was counted only a few times. Here the CDR3 reads CASSSTGKGYTF. The CDR3 DNA is TGTGCCAGCAGTTCAACAGGGAAGGGCTACACCTTC. J is TRBJ1-2 and V is TRBV6-5; weak D call: TRBD1 (6 bases). Trimming took off 4 bases at V and 8 bases at J, with 11 bases between the two ends. The CDR3 consists of 12 residues. Germline lookup yields CDR1 MNHEY and CDR2 SVGAGI.

This clonotype has at least ten counts. The genes are TRBV10-2 and TRBJ2-7; TRBD1 is a possible D gene (7 bases). Germline-derived CDR1 and CDR2 are WSHSY and SAAADI. The V end lost 6 bases, the J end lost 2 bases, and 11 bases lay between the germline ends. This CDR3 has 13 residues. DNA for the CDR3: TGCGCCAGCAGCGGGGGACAGCCCTACGAGCAGTACTTC. Its protein product is CASSGGQPYEQYF.

This clonotype was detected only a few times. J is TRBJ2-2 and V is TRBV11-1; a weak D match, TRBD1 (6 bases). The CDR3 is 15 residues long. Germline-derived CDR1 and CDR2 are SGHAT and FQDESV (reference sequence). Between the trimmed V and J ends, which lost 2 bases and 4 bases, there was a span of 11 bases. The CDR3, as DNA: TGTGCCAGCAGCTTACTGGGGGCAGCCACCGGGGAGCTGTTTTTT. Protein: CASSLLGAATGELFF.

This clonotype was seen repeatedly, ten times or more. The chain is built from TRBV7-2 and TRBJ2-7; no definite D call. The CDR3 has 14 residues. V was trimmed by 3 bases and J by 4 bases, leaving 13 bases between them. Germline CDR1 is SGHTA and CDR2 is FQGNSA. CDR3 sequence (DNA): TGTGCCAGCAGCTTCCATACTGTACAGTACGAGCAGTACTTC. Translated, it gives CASSFHTVQYEQYF.

Turning to this clonotype: This could be a read error, since a much larger clone is one nucleotide away. The chain is built from TRBV6-1 and TRBJ2-1, with 7 bases lining up with TRBD2. Per the germline V gene, CDR1 is MNHNS and CDR2 is SASEGT. The V and J ends lost 1 base and 7 bases, in that order; junction bases with no gene match: 10. The CDR3 has 16 amino acids. The CDR3 spells CASSEVGGSSSNEQFF. DNA for the CDR3: TGTGCCAGCAGTGAAGTAGGCGGGAGTTCTTCGAATGAGCAGTTCTTC.

The V and J genes are TRBV12-3 or TRBV12-4 and TRBJ2-2, with TRBD1 matching over 7 bases. V shed 3 bases and J 0 bases; nucleotides not matched to a gene: 19. This CDR3 spans 21 amino acids. The CDR3 bases are TGTGCCAGCAGTTTCCTAGAGTCCGAAGGGGGCGCTTTGGCGAACACCGGGGAGCTGTTTTTT. This translates into CASSFLESEGGALANTGELFF.

There are many counts of this clonotype. This chain connects TRBV20-1 to TRBJ2-7; perhaps D is TRBD1 or TRBD2 (6 bases each). Germline lookup yields CDR1 DFQATT and CDR2 SNEGSKA (reference sequence). V was shortened by 6 bases and J by 3 bases, with 18 bases between the two germline ends. The CDR3 sequence is 14 residues long. The CDR3 nucleotides are TGCAGTGCATCGACAGGAATCGGGAGCTACGAGCAGTACTTC. Protein sequence: CSASTGIGSYEQYF.

The sample holds many counts of this clonotype. The chain links TRBV2 to TRBJ2-7; TRBD1 might be the D (5 bases). Trimming pared 2 bases from V and 5 bases from J, leaving 19 bases between. Germline CDR1 reads SNHLY; CDR2 reads FYNNEI. The CDR3 runs 16 residues. The CDR3 DNA reads as TGTGCCAGCAGTGAACGGTTCAGGGTGGTGCGTGACGAGCAGTACTTC. Translated: CASSERFRVVRDEQYF.

At least ten counts were recorded for this clonotype. The V call is TRBV11-3, the J call TRBJ2-5; D might be TRBD1 or TRBD2, each matching 5 bases. Per the germline V gene, CDR1 is SGHNT and CDR2 is YENEEA. CDR3 size: 15 residues. With 3 bases removed from V and 2 bases from J, the gap between germline ends came to 13 bases. CDR3 sequence: CASSLGLGEQETQYF. In DNA, the CDR3 is TGTGCCAGCAGCTTGGGTTTAGGGGAGCAAGAGACCCAGTACTTC.